Following are 22 T cell receptor beta chains from one sample sequenced in a study of blood T cell repertoires in COVID-19. Only in-frame clones appear in the TCRdb table, and some are missing; sequencing was by immunoSEQ multiplex PCR. This table holds 100,000 to 150,000 clones, 85% found once. Sequenced sample: peripheral blood. The receptors come from a man at least 80 years old with active or convalescent COVID-19.

The chain carries TRBV6-6 and TRBJ2-7; 10 bases are shared with TRBD1. Germline assignment: CDR1 MNHNY and CDR2 SVGAGI (reference sequence). This CDR3 has 15 residues. The J segment lost 2 bases and the V segment lost 0 bases, leaving 1 base of the junction unmatched. CDR3 in amino acids: CASSYSGQGTYEQYF. The CDR3 DNA reads as TGTGCCAGCAGTTACTCGGGACAGGGGACCTACGAGCAGTACTTC.

The V call is TRBV28, the J call TRBJ2-1, with D uncertain. Germline lookup yields CDR1 MDHEN and CDR2 SYDVKM. The V and J ends lost 7 bases and 3 bases respectively, with 13 bases between them. The CDR3 has 14 residues. The CDR3 loop reads CASKGFSGYNEQFF. The CDR3, as DNA: TGTGCCAGCAAAGGCTTCTCGGGCTACAATGAGCAGTTCTTC.

This clone has only one observation. The J gene is TRBJ2-5, the V gene TRBV6-2 or TRBV6-3, with TRBD2 matching over 12 bases. CDR1 is MNHEY, CDR2 SVGEGT, per germline. The CDR3 sequence is 16 residues long. J lost 1 base, V lost 6 bases, and 6 bases had no gene match. DNA for the CDR3: TGTGCCAGCAGCCGGGGACTAGCGGGTTTCCAAGAGACCCAGTACTTC. Residues: CASSRGLAGFQETQYF.

This clone occurred a few times. V usage is TRBV5-3 and J usage is TRBJ1-1, with 8 bases aligning to TRBD1. TRBV5-3 is classed as an ORF, of uncertain function. CDR3 length: 17 amino acids. Trimming at V came to 0 bases and at J to 0 bases, leaving 7 bases not matched to a gene. The CDR3 nucleotides are TGTGCCAGAAGCTTGGCCGGGACAGGCCTTATGAACACTGAAGCTTTCTTT. This translates into CARSLAGTGLMNTEAFF.

This chain links TRBV25-1 with TRBJ1-4; 7 bases agree with TRBD1. Per the germline V gene, CDR1 is MGHDK and CDR2 is SYGVNS. The CDR3 consists of 15 residues. V lost 3 bases, J lost 5 bases, and 6 bases stayed unmatched. CDR3 sequence: CASSDYRGQNEKLFF. For the CDR3, the DNA is TGTGCCAGCAGTGATTACAGGGGCCAAAATGAAAAACTGTTTTTT.

The chain couples TRBV29-1 to TRBJ2-1; 7 positions match TRBD1. With 7 bases clipped from V and 8 bases from J, the junction kept 11 bases outside the gene matches. Germline loops: CDR1 SQVTM, CDR2 ANQGSEA. The CDR3 is 13 amino acids. CDR3 in DNA: TGCAGCGCGACAGGGATTATCGGGGATGAGCAGTTCTTC. It translates to CSATGIIGDEQFF.

The DNA of the CDR3 is TGTGCCAGTAGCCGACGACAGGGTCGGTCCTACAATGAGCAGTTCTTC. It translates to CASSRRQGRSYNEQFF. The chain joins TRBV19 to TRBJ2-1, with 7 bases fitting TRBD1. J lost 1 base, V lost 6 bases, and 9 bases had no gene match. Germline-derived CDR1 and CDR2 are LNHDA and SQIVND (reference sequence). The CDR3 spans 16 residues.

This chain connects TRBV7-6 to TRBJ2-1; D perhaps matches TRBD2 (7 bases). This CDR3 region has 17 residues. The germline V gene has CDR1 SGHVS and CDR2 FNYEAQ. Trimming took 5 bases from V and 4 from J, leaving 21 bases between them. The CDR3 DNA follows: TGTGCCAGCAGCCGGAGGGGGGGACTCCGAGCTTACAATGAGCAGTTCTTC. This codes for CASSRRGGLRAYNEQFF.

The rearrangement uses TRBV5-8 and TRBJ1-5; a possible D gene is TRBD1 (5 bases). The length of the CDR3 is 13 residues. The germline V and J ends were trimmed by 0 bases and 7 bases, with 8 bases remaining between them. CDR1 is SGHTS, CDR2 YDEGEE, per germline. The CDR3, as DNA: TGTGCCAGCAGCTTGGAAAGGGGCCAGCCCCAGCATTTT. Translating gives CASSLERGQPQHF.

The V call is TRBV10-3, the J call TRBJ2-7; 7 bases match TRBD1. Looked up from germline, CDR1 is ENHRY and CDR2 is SYGVKD. The CDR3 sequence is 14 residues long. V lost 3 bases, J lost 5 bases, and 7 bases stayed unmatched. This CDR3 reads CAISDGRGTDEQYF. Here the CDR3 DNA reads TGTGCCATCAGTGATGGAAGGGGGACAGACGAGCAGTACTTC.

The chain employs TRBV7-9 and TRBJ1-5, with 7 positions matching TRBD1. The germline CDR1 and CDR2 sequences are SEHNR and FQNEAQ (reference sequence). There are 15 residues in the CDR3. The V gene end was trimmed by 5 bases and the J gene end by 5 bases; junction bases not matched to a gene: 9. The CDR3 reads CASSRGWDRDQPQHF. The CDR3 DNA is TGTGCCAGCAGCCGGGGCTGGGACAGAGATCAGCCCCAGCATTTT.

The rearrangement joins TRBV5-6 to TRBJ1-2, with 11 bases fitting TRBD1. Per the germline V gene, CDR1 is SGHDT and CDR2 is YYEEEE. This CDR3 spans 15 amino acids. V lost 5 bases to trimming and J lost 4 bases; unmatched junction nucleotides: 7. This CDR3 reads CASRLWTGGGYGYTF. The CDR3 region has the DNA TGTGCCAGCAGACTCTGGACAGGGGGCGGCTATGGCTACACCTTC.

The rearrangement uses TRBV18 and TRBJ1-4; 10 bases are a match to TRBD1. Trimming at V came to 2 bases and at J to 6 bases, leaving 0 bases not matched to a gene. This CDR3 contains 14 residues. From germline, CDR1 is KGHSH and CDR2 LQKENI. Here the CDR3 reads CASSPGTGDEKLFF. The CDR3 DNA sequence: TGTGCCAGCTCACCAGGGACAGGGGATGAAAAACTGTTTTTT.

The chain combines TRBV18 with TRBJ1-6, with TRBD1 identical over 9 bases. J was trimmed by 7 bases and V by 3 bases; bases with no gene match: 4. The CDR3 contains 15 residues. Germline V gene sequence: CDR1 KGHSH, CDR2 LQKENI. The CDR3 DNA is TGTGCCAGCTCACCCGGGACAGGGTTGAATTCACCCCTCCACTTT. It encodes CASSPGTGLNSPLHF.

The chain combines TRBV5-1 with TRBJ2-7, with TRBD2 matching over 8 bases. The CDR3 has 16 residues. The trim removed 0 bases at V and 6 bases at J, leaving 11 bases unmatched. CDR1 and CDR2 from the germline V gene are SGHRS and YFSETQ. The CDR3 region is CASSLGGRSGLGEQYF. Written as DNA, the CDR3 is TGCGCCAGCAGCTTGGGGGGCAGGTCGGGACTAGGCGAGCAGTACTTC.

V is TRBV9 and J is TRBJ2-1; 9 positions agree with TRBD2. This CDR3 is built from 13 residues. V was clipped by 3 bases and J by 9 bases; unmatched bases: 4. The germline V gene encodes CDR1 SGDLS and CDR2 YYNGEE. The CDR3 DNA follows: TGTGCCAGCAGCGGCGGGGGGGCACTTGAGCAGTTCTTC. Translating it yields CASSGGGALEQFF.

The gene calls are TRBV6-5 and TRBJ2-4; 7 bases fit TRBD1. The trim removed 4 bases at V and 1 base at J, leaving 1 base unmatched. CDR1 MNHEY and CDR2 SVGAGI come from the germline V gene. This CDR3 is built from 14 residues. The CDR3 sequence is CASSSQGAKNIQYF. Here the CDR3 DNA reads TGTGCCAGCAGTTCACAGGGGGCCAAAAACATTCAGTACTTC.

This chain connects TRBV19 to TRBJ2-3; 8 bases match TRBD2. From germline, CDR1 is LNHDA and CDR2 SQIVND (reference sequence). Trimming cost V 9 bases and J 4 bases; bases outside gene matches: 6. This CDR3 has 13 residues. The CDR3 DNA follows: TGTGCCAGCGGGGGGGCGAACGCAGATACGCAGTATTTT. It yields the protein CASGGANADTQYF.

This chain uses TRBV3-1 (or the pseudogene TRBV3-2) with TRBJ2-2; 8 bases line up with TRBD1. CDR1 is LGHDT, CDR2 YNNKEL, per germline (reference sequence). Trimming took 1 base from V and 0 from J; bases not matched to a gene: 1. This CDR3 has 16 amino acids. For the CDR3, the DNA is TGTGCCAGCAGCCAAGGGGACAGGCCGAACACCGGGGAGCTGTTTTTT. Its translation is CASSQGDRPNTGELFF.

The chain joins TRBV6-5 to TRBJ1-2, with 10 bases lining up with TRBD1. The length of the CDR3 is 15 residues. The V and J ends lost 6 bases and 7 bases, in that order; junction bases with no gene match: 11. Germline V CDR1 and CDR2: MNHEY, SVGAGI. CDR3 coding DNA: TGTGCCAGCAGCTTGACAGGGGGCAGCGGTGGTGGCTACACCTTC. This codes for CASSLTGGSGGGYTF.

This chain connects TRBV4-1 to TRBJ1-5; 9 bases map to TRBD1. Trimming took 1 base from V and 11 from J; bases not matched to a gene: 9. The germline V gene has CDR1 MGHRA and CDR2 YSYEKL. This CDR3 has 15 amino acids. Here the CDR3 reads CASSQGGTGSGAQHF. The CDR3 DNA sequence: TGCGCCAGCAGCCAAGGGGGGACAGGGTCCGGAGCCCAGCATTTT.

The V gene is TRBV19, the J gene TRBJ1-6; D may be TRBD1 (5 bases). V dropped 5 bases and J dropped 7 bases, with 12 bases sitting between them. The V gene's germline CDR1 is LNHDA and CDR2 SQIVND (reference sequence). This CDR3 has 14 amino acids. The CDR3, as DNA: TGTGCCAGTAGTGAGAGACAGAGGAATTCACCCCTCCACTTT. As protein: CASSERQRNSPLHF.